This TCR beta chain is drawn from a study of blood T cell repertoires in COVID-19. Study at large: The United States, Italy and Spain supplied acute and convalescent COVID-19 samples. Sources were T cells, B-cell-depleted T cells, or PBMCs; the material itself was cDNA or gDNA.

This CDR3 spans 16 amino acids. V was trimmed by 5 bases and J by 9 bases, leaving 23 bases between them. Germline loops: CDR1 SGHTA, CDR2 FQGNSA. As originally analysed: Amplification with reference gene primers provided the estimates of nucleated cell counts. Assay: immunoSEQ multiplex PCR; the TCRdb copy retains only in-frame clones and omits some. V, J and clone size derive from that table, while D and trimming were established from the DNA sequence. The table lists some 150,000 clones, about nine tenths of them singletons. The TCR originated in a human donor in a cohort sampled during active COVID-19. Material for sequencing was peripheral blood. The chain uses TRBV7-2 and TRBJ2-1; maybe TRBD2 (9 bases). The chain's CDR3 is CASSPRGLAGTGEQFF. In DNA, the CDR3 is TGTGCCAGCAGCCCCAGGGGGCTAGCGGGGACAGGTGAGCAGTTCTTC.